This entry lists 27 T cell receptor beta chains sequenced from one sample in a study of cytomegalovirus exposure and HLA in healthy donors. PCR primers comprised 60 Vbeta and 13 Jbeta primers. The table came from immunoSEQ multiplex PCR; TCRdb's copy has only in-frame clones and leaves some out. This sample has nearly 110,000 clones, with 70% to 85% found just once. Sequences were obtained from PBMCs. These receptors came from a male donor in good health and CMV-seronegative.

V usage is TRBV14 and J usage is TRBJ2-1; TRBD2 might be the D (6 bases). V dropped 3 bases and J dropped 4 bases, with 19 bases sitting between them. The CDR3 has 17 residues. Germline assignment: CDR1 SGHDN and CDR2 FVKESK. The CDR3 DNA sequence: TGTGCCAGCAGCCATGTTAGCGGAGCCGACCGTTACAATGAGCAGTTCTTC. This sequence encodes CASSHVSGADRYNEQFF.

On this clone: The same CDR3 also results from other DNA sequences found in this sample. This chain joins TRBV15 and TRBJ1-1; D might be TRBD1 (5 bases). There are 13 residues in the CDR3. Trimming shortened V by 2 bases and J by 4 bases, and 8 bases separated the two germline ends. The germline V gene encodes CDR1 LNHNV and CDR2 YYDKDF (reference sequence). The CDR3 DNA sequence: TGTGCCACCAGCAGACTTCAGGGCACTGAAGCTTTCTTT. It encodes CATSRLQGTEAFF.

The chain combines TRBV15 with TRBJ1-5, with TRBD1 matching over 9 bases. Germline values: CDR1 LNHNV, CDR2 YYDKDF (reference sequence). The CDR3 runs to 15 residues. V shed 2 bases, J shed 6 bases, and the junction held 5 bases outside the gene matches. The CDR3 nucleotides read TGTGCCACCAGCAGACCCGGGACAGGGACTCAGCCCCAGCATTTT. Protein product: CATSRPGTGTQPQHF.

This clone was counted only a few times. The chain has TRBV4-1 and TRBJ1-4, with D hard to call. Per the germline V gene, CDR1 is MGHRA and CDR2 is YSYEKL. The CDR3 is made up of 13 amino acids. Trimming removed 5 bases from V and 6 bases from J, with 10 bases in between. CDR3 sequence reads: CASSSARDEKLFF. The DNA for the CDR3 is TGCGCCAGCAGCTCAGCACGGGATGAAAAACTGTTTTTT.

This chain joins TRBV5-4 and TRBJ1-3, with D perhaps TRBD1 (6 bases). V dropped 4 bases and J dropped 0 bases, with 14 bases sitting between them. The germline gives CDR1 SGHNT, CDR2 YYREEE (reference sequence). CDR3 length: 16 residues. The CDR3 region has the DNA TGTGCCAGCAGCGTACCGACAGGTCCCTCTGGAAACACCATATATTTT. As protein: CASSVPTGPSGNTIYF. The entire variable domain, with the rest obtained from reference TRBV5-4 and TRBJ1-3, is as follows: ETGVTQSPTHLIKTRGQQVTLRCSSQSGHNTVSWYQQALGQGPQFIFQYYREEENGRGNFPPRFSGLQFPNYSSELNVNALELDDSALYLCASSVPTGPSGNTIYFGEGSWLTVV.

The chain combines TRBV21-1 with TRBJ2-5; the table names TRBD2, a call not compared with the DNA. TRBV21-1 is a documented pseudogene. CDR3 length: 14 amino acids. The CDR3, as DNA: TGTGCCAGCAGCAAATGGGGAGGGGGAGAGACCCAGTACTTC. Translating it yields CASSKWGGGETQYF.

The chain has TRBV6-5 and TRBJ1-2, with 10 bases aligning to TRBD1. This CDR3 is 12 amino acids long. Trimming removed 5 bases from V and 7 bases from J; junction bases left unmatched: 1. The V gene's germline CDR1 is MNHEY and CDR2 SVGAGI. Here the CDR3 reads CASSRDRGGYTF. The CDR3 DNA is TGTGCCAGCAGTCGGGACAGGGGTGGCTACACCTTC.

The chain carries TRBV2 and TRBJ2-7; 10 bases match TRBD2. J gave up 5 bases and V 6 bases, and 7 bases lay outside the gene matches. The length of the CDR3 is 14 residues. Germline CDR1 reads SNHLY; CDR2 reads FYNNEI. The CDR3 loop is CASRHLAGVDEQYF. In nucleotides, the CDR3 is TGTGCCAGCAGACATCTAGCGGGAGTTGACGAGCAGTACTTC. The variable domain in full, with the rest retrieved from reference TRBV2 and TRBJ2-7, is EPEVTQTPSHQVTQMGQEVILRCVPISNHLYFYWYRQILGQKVEFLVSFYNNEISEKSEIFDDQFSVERPDGSNFTLKIRSTKLEDSAMYFCASRHLAGVDEQYFGPGTRLTVT.

The count of this clone is one. The J gene is TRBJ2-2, the V gene TRBV6-1; 8 bases are a match to TRBD1. Per germline, CDR1 MNHNS and CDR2 SASEGT. V lost 7 bases and J lost 7; bases outside the gene matches: 11. This CDR3 is 15 amino acids long. CDR3 loop: CASTVRTGLFGELFF. In nucleotides, the CDR3 is TGTGCCAGCACCGTACGGACAGGGCTCTTCGGGGAGCTGTTTTTT.

The gene calls are TRBV7-3 and TRBJ2-1, with D hard to call. The length of the CDR3 is 12 residues. CDR1 and CDR2 from the germline V gene are SGHTA and FQGTGA. Trimming stripped 5 bases from V and 9 bases from J, with 11 bases between. CDR3 residues: CASSHGSAEQFF. CDR3 in DNA: TGTGCCAGCAGCCACGGGTCTGCTGAGCAGTTCTTC.

The V and J genes are TRBV10-3 and TRBJ2-7, with D perhaps matching TRBD2 (5 bases). The CDR3 runs to 14 residues. Germline V gives CDR1 ENHRY, CDR2 SYGVKD. Trimming pared 0 bases from V and 3 bases from J, leaving 9 bases between. The CDR3, as DNA: TGTGCCATCAGTGAGTCGAGAGAGGGCTACGAGCAGTACTTC. It is translated as CAISESREGYEQYF.

The chain combines TRBV28 with TRBJ2-5; D not resolved. The germline CDR1 and CDR2 sequences are MDHEN and SYDVKM. This CDR3 is built from 13 residues. V was trimmed by 2 bases and J by 5 bases, leaving 9 bases between them. CDR3 DNA: TGTGCCAGCAGTTTAGTACAGCAGGAGACCCAGTACTTC. Protein product: CASSLVQQETQYF. Filled out from reference TRBV28 and TRBJ2-5, the complete variable domain reads DVKVTQSSRYLVKRTGEKVFLECVQDMDHENMFWYRQDPGLGLRLIYFSYDVKMKEKGDIPEGYSVSREKKERFSLILESASTNQTSMYLCASSLVQQETQYFGPGTRLLVL.

The chain is built from TRBV6-5 and TRBJ2-7; TRBD1 might be the D (7 bases). The germline V gene encodes CDR1 MNHEY and CDR2 SVGAGI. The CDR3 runs to 15 residues. The V and J ends lost 7 bases and 3 bases respectively, with 19 bases between them. The CDR3 bases are TGTGCCAGCACCCCAGGGGGGACAGCTTACTACGAGCAGTACTTC. The encoded protein is CASTPGGTAYYEQYF.

The V gene is TRBV29-1, the J gene TRBJ2-7; TRBD2 matches at 10 bases. Germline CDR1 and CDR2: SQVTM and ANQGSEA. Trimming removed 0 bases from V and 0 bases from J; junction bases left unmatched: 8. The CDR3 consists of 17 residues. This CDR3 reads CSVEEGGLAGVSYEQYF. In DNA, the CDR3 is TGCAGCGTTGAAGAGGGAGGGCTAGCGGGAGTCTCCTACGAGCAGTACTTC.

This sequence joins TRBV2 and TRBJ2-3; TRBD2 agrees at 7 bases. The germline gives CDR1 SNHLY, CDR2 FYNNEI. J gave up 5 bases and V 3 bases, and 8 bases lay outside the gene matches. This CDR3 is built from 15 residues. For the CDR3, the DNA is TGTGCCAGCAGTGATGGCGGGGGTGGTGGAGATACGCAGTATTTT. Protein sequence: CASSDGGGGGDTQYF.

The V gene is TRBV28, the J gene TRBJ2-6; D gene ambiguous. CDR3 length equals 14 residues. V shed 7 bases and J shed 0 bases, with 7 bases lying between them. The germline V gene has CDR1 MDHEN and CDR2 SYDVKM. CDR3 DNA: TGTGCCAGCAAAACGGGCTCTGGGGCCAACGTCCTGACTTTC. Translation: CASKTGSGANVLTF.

V and J are TRBV2 and TRBJ1-5; 7 bases match TRBD1. Per germline, CDR1 SNHLY and CDR2 FYNNEI. The CDR3 runs to 14 residues. V lost 3 bases, J lost 5 bases, and 4 bases stayed unmatched. The DNA of the CDR3 is TGTGCCAGCAGTGAGGGCAGGGGGGATCAGCCCCAGCATTTT. Translating gives CASSEGRGDQPQHF.

The chain joins TRBV30 to TRBJ2-7; 7 bases are shared with TRBD1. The CDR3 has 12 residues. Trimming at V came to 5 bases and at J to 0 bases, leaving 1 base not matched to a gene. CDR1 is GTSNPN and CDR2 is SVGIG in the germline V gene (reference sequence). This CDR3 is CAWGDSSYEQYF. The CDR3 DNA sequence: TGTGCCTGGGGGGACAGCTCCTACGAGCAGTACTTC.

The gene calls are TRBV5-1 and TRBJ2-3, with D maybe TRBD1 (5 bases). Trimming took 2 bases from V and 5 from J, leaving 9 bases between them. The germline V gene has CDR1 SGHRS and CDR2 YFSETQ. CDR3 length: 13 amino acids. The CDR3 loop reads CASSFQGIDTQYF. The CDR3 DNA sequence: TGCGCCAGCAGCTTTCAGGGTATAGATACGCAGTATTTT.

The chain recombines TRBV5-6 with TRBJ2-7; 12 bases match TRBD2. The length of the CDR3 is 17 residues. V shed 6 bases and J 0 bases; nucleotides not matched to a gene: 10. Germline V gene sequence: CDR1 SGHDT, CDR2 YYEEEE. The CDR3 here is CASNRGLAGLSSYEQYF. The CDR3 nucleotides read TGTGCCAGCAATAGAGGACTAGCGGGACTTAGCTCCTACGAGCAGTACTTC.

The chain joins TRBV6-1 to TRBJ1-4; no definite D call. Trimming shortened V by 2 bases and J by 5 bases, and 12 bases separated the two germline ends. This CDR3 contains 15 residues. The germline gives CDR1 MNHNS, CDR2 SASEGT. As DNA, the CDR3 is TGTGCCAGCAGTGAATGGACGGGGTCCAATGAAAAACTGTTTTTT. Encoded protein: CASSEWTGSNEKLFF.

This CDR3 reads CASSPITSGFTGELFF. As DNA, the CDR3 is TGCGCCAGCAGCCCCATTACTAGCGGGTTTACCGGGGAGCTGTTTTTT. The chain couples TRBV4-1 to TRBJ2-2; TRBD2 agrees at 9 bases. V lost 4 bases and J lost 5; bases outside the gene matches: 8. This CDR3 comprises 16 residues. Germline V gene sequence: CDR1 MGHRA, CDR2 YSYEKL.

This chain joins TRBV27 and TRBJ1-5, with D possibly being TRBD1 (5 bases). With 4 bases removed from V and 4 bases from J, the gap between germline ends came to 20 bases. The CDR3 consists of 17 residues. Per germline, CDR1 MNHEY and CDR2 SMNVEV (reference sequence). CDR3 protein: CASSSGPSGQWNQPQHF. CDR3 coding DNA: TGTGCCAGCAGTTCAGGGCCAAGTGGTCAGTGGAATCAGCCCCAGCATTTT.

This sequence joins TRBV14 and TRBJ2-7; 8 bases align to TRBD1. The trim removed 4 bases at V and 5 bases at J, leaving 13 bases unmatched. This CDR3 is 16 amino acids long. Germline assignment: CDR1 SGHDN and CDR2 FVKESK. The CDR3 here is CASSPPRTGKSHEQYF. The CDR3, as DNA: TGTGCCAGCAGCCCCCCCCGGACAGGGAAATCCCACGAGCAGTACTTC.

The V call is TRBV5-4, the J call TRBJ2-7, with D maybe TRBD1 (6 bases). Germline V gene data show CDR1 as SGHNT and CDR2 as YYREEE (reference sequence). The CDR3 runs to 17 residues. V was clipped by 4 bases and J by 0 bases, with 20 bases between them. CDR3 protein: CASSQGHFSRSSYEQYF. CDR3 coding DNA: TGTGCCAGCAGCCAGGGACATTTCTCTAGGAGCTCCTACGAGCAGTACTTC.

The gene calls are TRBV6-1 and TRBJ1-6, with 7 bases fitting TRBD1. Trimming cost V 8 bases and J 5 bases; bases outside gene matches: 3. Germline CDR1 MNHNS, CDR2 SASEGT. This CDR3 comprises 13 residues. The CDR3 region has the DNA TGTGCCAGCGTGGGACAGAATAATTCACCCCTCCACTTT. It yields the protein CASVGQNNSPLHF.

The chain is built from TRBV7-3 and TRBJ2-1; 8 bases fit TRBD2. V dropped 5 bases and J dropped 0; count of bases not matched to a gene: 6. Germline V lookup: CDR1 SGHTA, CDR2 FQGTGA. This CDR3 has 16 residues. CDR3 loop: CASSVGLGISYNEQFF. CDR3 nucleotide sequence: TGTGCCAGCAGCGTGGGACTAGGGATCTCCTACAATGAGCAGTTCTTC.